The entry below describes one T cell receptor beta chain. No antigen is known for it. This CDR3 comprises 13 residues. The V end was cut by 1 base, the J end by 5 bases, with 8 bases between. Germline values: CDR1 LNHNV, CDR2 YYDKDF (reference sequence). The data were obtained in a study of T-cell memory formation after mild COVID-19. The overall study: Each donor largely had its own TCR clusters. Study results and limitations: Memory from before infection featured some responding clones, which suggests cross-reactive memory joined. There was a balanced CD4/CD8 profile in clones contracting day 15 to 85, and later expanders leaned CD4+.

Employing constant-segment primers, 5'RACE generated TCR alpha and TCR beta cDNA libraries bearing sample barcodes and UMIs. From the 5' RACE reads, TCRdb called clonotypes with MiXCR, one entry per CDR3 protein. The sample has approximately 500,000 distinct CDR3 sequences, roughly 25% seen once. Specimen: PBMCs or a T cell subset sorted from them (not recorded which). The TCR was taken from an adult woman who had mild COVID-19 (a few samples of this study predate the infection). Cell type and time point are not known. The chain has TRBV15 and TRBJ2-5; D possibly corresponds to TRBD2 (6 bases). In nucleotides, the CDR3 is TGTGCCACCAGCAGAGCGGCGGGGGAGACCCAGTACTTC. Amino acids: CATSRAAGETQYF.